The clone carrying this T cell receptor (beta chain) was found a few times. Its target is unknown. The data are from a study of cytomegalovirus exposure and HLA in healthy donors. Study-level findings and limits: Segments of the TCR beta V type were, in most cases, productive about 90% or about 30% of the time in an earlier analysis. CMV serostatus was the sole immune exposure data available.

V gave up 4 bases and J gave up 1 base, with 10 bases separating them. The CDR3 length is 14 residues. Germline-derived CDR1 and CDR2 are SGHTA and FQGTGA. 13 Jbeta primers and 60 Vbeta primers were used for the PCR. Using immunoSEQ multiplex PCR, the repertoire was profiled, and TCRdb retains in-frame clones only, with some absent. Of more than 70,000 clones in the sample, around four fifths were seen once. This TCR was recovered from a man aged 50-60 years in good health and CMV-seropositive. Sequencing was done on a sample of PBMCs. The chain couples TRBV7-3 to TRBJ1-1; possibly TRBD1 for D (5 bases). CDR3 sequence reads: CASSSQGGNTEAFF. CDR3 bases: TGTGCCAGCAGCTCCCAGGGAGGGAACACTGAAGCTTTCTTT.